The clone carrying this TCR beta chain was seen once. Its antigen is unknown. This CDR3 has 16 amino acids. Germline loops: CDR1 MNHEY, CDR2 SMNVEV (reference sequence). V was clipped by 2 bases and J by 6 bases, with 14 bases between them. This specimen belongs to a study of cytomegalovirus exposure and HLA in healthy donors. The PCR was carried out with 60 Vbeta primers and 13 Jbeta primers. Sequencing used immunoSEQ multiplex PCR; TCRdb keeps in-frame clones, though not all of them. The sample contains about 180,000 clones, roughly 80% of which appear only once. Regarding the study as a whole: In an earlier analysis, most TCR beta V segments were productive about 87% or about 30% of the time.

The rearrangement uses TRBV27 and TRBJ1-6; D uncertain. This TCR was sampled from a man in his sixties in good health and CMV-seronegative. Sequenced input: PBMCs. In DNA form, the CDR3 reads TGTGCCAGCAGTTTAAATCGGGTACGACCTAATTCACCCCTCCACTTT. This sequence encodes CASSLNRVRPNSPLHF.